This T cell receptor beta chain was captured in a study of T-cell memory formation after mild COVID-19. In the study overall: TCR clusters were largely donor specific. Study-wide points: Clones shrinking from day 15 to 85 showed even CD4/CD8 mixes; later expanders tilted CD4+. Memory from before infection featured some responding clones, which suggests cross-reactive memory joined.

Germline V lookup: CDR1 SEHNR, CDR2 FQNEAQ (reference sequence). V lost 4 bases, J lost 0 bases, and 15 bases lay in between. This CDR3 comprises 16 residues. One entry per CDR3 protein results from TCRdb running MiXCR on the 5' RACE reads. The data show about 450,000 distinct CDR3 sequences, under 25% seen once. For this clonotype: Its antigen is as yet unknown.

The specimen was PBMCs or a T cell subset sorted from them (not recorded which). This sequence joins TRBV7-9 and TRBJ1-1; no definite D call. The clonotype was recovered from an adult woman who had mild COVID-19 (a few samples of this study predate the infection). Cell type and time point are not known. The CDR3, as DNA: TGTGCCAGCAGCTACGCCGTGTCGGGGATGAACACTGAAGCTTTCTTT. Translating gives CASSYAVSGMNTEAFF.